Below are 31 T cell receptor beta chains sequenced from a single sample in a study of T-cell memory formation after mild COVID-19. MiXCR was run by TCRdb on the 5' RACE reads, yielding one entry per CDR3 protein. The sample holds 80,000 to 90,000 distinct CDR3 sequences, nearly 25% seen once. The material sequenced was PBMCs or a T cell subset sorted from them (not recorded which). The receptors were gathered from a man between 18 and 35 years old who had mild COVID-19 (a few samples of this study predate the infection). Cell type and time point are not known.

This chain joins TRBV7-6 and TRBJ2-1, with 9 nucleotides matching TRBD1. The CDR3 extends over 14 amino acids. Germline loops: CDR1 SGHVS, CDR2 FNYEAQ. Unmatched junction bases numbered 6, after V lost 5 bases and J lost 7 bases. This CDR3 is CASSRDRAPNEQFF. The CDR3 DNA reads as TGTGCCAGCAGCCGGGACAGGGCCCCAAATGAGCAGTTCTTC.

The genes are TRBV9 and TRBJ1-5; D ambiguous. The germline V gene encodes CDR1 SGDLS and CDR2 YYNGEE. Deletions cut 3 bases from V and 0 bases from J, with 7 bases between. This CDR3 is built from 14 residues. The CDR3 nucleotides are TGTGCCAGCAGCGAGAGGGATAGCAATCAGCCCCAGCATTTT. Residues: CASSERDSNQPQHF.

This clonotype was detected once. The V call is TRBV18, the J call TRBJ2-4; no clear D gene. The CDR3 contains 16 residues. V shed 2 bases and J shed 0 bases, with 11 bases lying between them. Germline CDR1 is KGHSH and CDR2 is LQKENI. The CDR3 DNA is TGTGCCAGCTCACCAACGGCAATTCTAGCCAAAAACATTCAGTACTTC. Translation gives CASSPTAILAKNIQYF. Full variable domain (missing parts from reference TRBV18 and TRBJ2-4): NAGVMQNPRHLVRRRGQEARLRCSPMKGHSHVYWYRQLPEEGLKFMVYLQKENIIDESGMPKERFSAEFPKEGPSILRIQQVVRGDSAAYFCASSPTAILAKNIQYFGAGTRLSVL.

This clonotype showed up just a few times. The DNA of the CDR3 is TGTGCCAGCAGCTCAGCACGGGGGTCCTACAATGAGCAGTTCTTC. It encodes CASSSARGSYNEQFF. The chain recombines TRBV27 with TRBJ2-1, with D tentatively TRBD2 (6 bases). CDR1 is MNHEY, CDR2 SMNVEV, per germline (reference sequence). With 6 bases removed from V and 1 base from J, the gap between germline ends came to 13 bases. The CDR3 covers 15 residues.

The V gene is TRBV4-3, the J gene TRBJ1-1, with no clear D. Germline CDR1 and CDR2: LGHNA and YSLEER. The CDR3 has 14 residues. V dropped 0 bases and J dropped 1 base, with 6 bases sitting between them. The CDR3 reads CASSQEARNTEAFF. The CDR3 DNA reads TGCGCCAGCAGCCAAGAGGCGAGGAACACTGAAGCTTTCTTT.

In this sample, this clonotype turned up a few times. The chain joins TRBV7-6 to TRBJ2-3; TRBD1 matches at 7 bases. The CDR3 loop spans 16 amino acids. The ends lost 0 bases at V and 4 bases at J; junction bases unmatched: 7. Germline V gene lookup returns CDR1 SGHVS and CDR2 FNYEAQ. The CDR3 loop is CASSLAWTGSPDTQYF. The DNA of the CDR3 is TGTGCCAGCAGCTTAGCGTGGACAGGCTCCCCAGATACGCAGTATTTT.

This clonotype was found a few times. This sequence joins TRBV27 and TRBJ2-2; the match to TRBD1 covers 11 bases. Germline-derived CDR1 and CDR2 are MNHEY and SMNVEV (reference sequence). This CDR3 contains 14 residues. Trimming took 10 bases from V and 5 from J; bases not matched to a gene: 6. The CDR3 protein is CATSWDRGTGELFF. CDR3 DNA sequence: TGTGCCACCTCCTGGGACAGGGGGACCGGGGAGCTGTTTTTT.

The V and J genes are TRBV6-5 and TRBJ1-1, with D possibly matching TRBD1 (5 bases). CDR3 length: 14 amino acids. Germline lookup yields CDR1 MNHEY and CDR2 SVGAGI. Between the trimmed V and J ends, which lost 8 bases and 4 bases, there was a span of 17 bases. The CDR3 sequence: CASGFEGPGTEAFF. The CDR3 DNA follows: TGTGCCAGCGGCTTCGAGGGGCCCGGCACTGAAGCTTTCTTT.

This clonotype was seen a few times. V usage is TRBV9 and J usage is TRBJ2-5, with D perhaps TRBD2 (6 bases). Trimming took 4 bases from V and 3 from J, leaving 13 bases between them. CDR1 is SGDLS, CDR2 YYNGEE, per germline. The CDR3 is made up of 14 amino acids. The CDR3 loop is CASSSRGLEETQYF. In DNA form, the CDR3 reads TGTGCCAGCAGCAGTAGGGGACTTGAAGAGACCCAGTACTTC. Full variable domain (outside the CDR3, taken from reference TRBV9 and TRBJ2-5): DSGVTQTPKHLITATGQRVTLRCSPRSGDLSVYWYQQSLDQGLQFLIQYYNGEERAKGNILERFSAQQFPDLHSELNLSSLELGDSALYFCASSSRGLEETQYFGPGTRLLVL.

The V call is TRBV3-1, the J call TRBJ2-7; D may correspond to TRBD1 or TRBD2 (5 bases each). Germline CDR1 and CDR2: LGHDT and YNNKEL (reference sequence). The length of the CDR3 is 16 residues. V dropped 1 base and J dropped 3 bases, with 16 bases sitting between them. The CDR3 protein is CASSQGDETLDYEQYF. DNA for the CDR3: TGTGCCAGCAGCCAAGGGGACGAGACGTTGGACTACGAGCAGTACTTC.

This clonotype came up many times. This chain uses TRBV20-1 with TRBJ2-6; 9 nucleotides match TRBD1. The CDR3 has 16 residues. Germline CDR1 DFQATT, CDR2 SNEGSKA (reference sequence). The trim removed 4 bases at V and 1 base at J, leaving 5 bases unmatched. DNA of the CDR3: TGCAGTGCTACCGGGACAGGGATATCTGGGGCCAACGTCCTGACTTTC. Amino acid sequence: CSATGTGISGANVLTF.

The chain has TRBV6-5 and TRBJ2-3, with TRBD2 identical over 9 bases. This CDR3 has 16 residues. In germline, CDR1 is MNHEY, CDR2 SVGAGI. V shed 2 bases and J 0 bases; nucleotides not matched to a gene: 3. The CDR3 loop is CASSYGLAGSTDTQYF. CDR3 coding DNA: TGTGCCAGCAGTTACGGGCTAGCGGGGAGCACAGATACGCAGTATTTT.

The table lists this clonotype with a few counts. The chain has TRBV7-6 and TRBJ1-4; D not certain. Looked up from germline, CDR1 is SGHVS and CDR2 is FNYEAQ. This CDR3 is 13 amino acids long. Trimming removed 6 bases at V and 7 bases at J, with 12 bases between. In DNA form, the CDR3 reads TGTGCCAGCAGTCCTAGGATTGCTGAAAAACTGTTTTTT. It encodes CASSPRIAEKLFF.

This chain links TRBV5-4 with TRBJ2-5; the D call may be TRBD1 or TRBD2 (6 bases each). Germline V gene lookup returns CDR1 SGHNT and CDR2 YYREEE (reference sequence). The CDR3 runs 15 residues. Trimming shortened V by 3 bases and J by 3 bases, and 15 bases separated the two germline ends. The CDR3 region has the DNA TGTGCCAGCAGCTCCACACCGGGGGCAAAAGAGACCCAGTACTTC. It codes for CASSSTPGAKETQYF.

CDR3 in amino acids: CASSDSYQPQHF. The CDR3 DNA reads as TGCGCCAGCAGCGACAGTTATCAGCCCCAGCATTTT. The rearrangement uses TRBV10-2 and TRBJ1-5, with a weak D call TRBD1 (5 bases). In germline, CDR1 is WSHSY, CDR2 SAAADI. Trimming removed 6 bases at V and 5 bases at J, with 8 bases between. There are 12 residues in the CDR3.

This rearrangement joins TRBV7-9 to TRBJ1-2; D may be TRBD1 (5 bases). V lost 1 base to trimming and J lost 7 bases, with 19 bases between them. The CDR3 runs to 16 residues. Germline values: CDR1 SEHNR, CDR2 FQNEAQ (reference sequence). CDR3 sequence: CASSLGPPTGTSGYTF. In DNA form, the CDR3 reads TGTGCCAGCAGCTTAGGACCCCCCACCGGGACGTCTGGCTACACCTTC.

The genes are TRBV12-3 or TRBV12-4 and TRBJ1-1; no clear D gene. V lost 7 bases, J lost 0 bases, and 15 bases lay in between. The CDR3 runs to 15 residues. The CDR3 DNA sequence: TGTGCCAGCACCAAGGGCCGGCATCTGAACACTGAAGCTTTCTTT. This codes for CASTKGRHLNTEAFF.

This clonotype was counted between two and nine times. The V gene is TRBV15, the J gene TRBJ2-2, with D possibly being TRBD2 (5 bases). V was clipped by 0 bases and J by 2 bases, with 10 bases between them. Per the germline V gene, CDR1 is LNHNV and CDR2 is YYDKDF (reference sequence). The CDR3 has 16 residues. The CDR3 reads CATSRDFGDNTGELFF. The CDR3 DNA follows: TGTGCCACCAGCAGAGATTTCGGGGATAACACCGGGGAGCTGTTTTTT.

The chain links TRBV7-9 to TRBJ1-2; tentative D call: TRBD1 (5 bases). The V gene's germline CDR1 is SEHNR and CDR2 FQNEAQ (reference sequence). CDR3 length: 14 residues. V was shortened by 7 bases and J by 0 bases, with 12 bases between the two germline ends. The CDR3 spells CASNEGSSNYGYTF. The CDR3, as DNA: TGTGCCAGCAACGAGGGGTCGTCTAACTATGGCTACACCTTC.

V is TRBV5-1 and J is TRBJ1-2; D possibly corresponds to TRBD1 (6 bases). The CDR3 length is 18 residues. V lost 0 bases to trimming and J lost 4 bases, with 22 bases between them. CDR1 is SGHRS, CDR2 YFSETQ, per germline. Here the CDR3 DNA reads TGCGCCAGCAGCTTGGAGACAGGCATAGGGGGAGGCCTCTATGGCTACACCTTC. Translation: CASSLETGIGGGLYGYTF.

The chain uses TRBV24-1 and TRBJ2-7; D remains unclear. This CDR3 contains 15 residues. V lost 4 bases and J 2 bases, leaving 14 bases between the germline ends. Germline loops: CDR1 KGHDR, CDR2 SFDVKD. The CDR3 protein is CATSDPSRYTYEQYV. As DNA, the CDR3 is TGTGCCACCAGTGACCCCTCCAGGTACACCTACGAGCAGTACGTC.

The chain carries TRBV12-3 or TRBV12-4 and TRBJ1-4, with D hard to call. This CDR3 has 15 amino acids. Trimming removed 6 bases at V and 5 bases at J, with 16 bases between. CDR3 sequence: CASSRTGNQNEKLFF. CDR3 nucleotide sequence: TGTGCCAGCAGCCGGACGGGCAATCAGAATGAAAAACTGTTTTTT.

V gene TRBV5-1 combines with J gene TRBJ2-3; D is possibly TRBD1 (5 bases). The length of the CDR3 is 14 residues. Trimming stripped 2 bases from V and 4 bases from J, with 11 bases between. Germline CDR1 SGHRS, CDR2 YFSETQ. CDR3 loop: CASSFQGSPDTQYF. In nucleotides, the CDR3 is TGCGCCAGCAGCTTCCAGGGTTCCCCAGATACGCAGTATTTT.

The chain uses TRBV4-2 and TRBJ1-6; D is perhaps TRBD1 (5 bases). The CDR3 consists of 16 residues. Deletions cut 0 bases from V and 9 bases from J, with 15 bases between. CDR1 is LGHNA, CDR2 YNFKEQ, per germline. The CDR3 DNA sequence: TGTGCCAGCAGCCAAGAGGAGGAGGATGGGGGTTCACCCCTCCACTTT. Its translation: CASSQEEEDGGSPLHF.

The chain joins TRBV19 to TRBJ2-7; perhaps TRBD2 as D (5 bases). Germline values: CDR1 LNHDA, CDR2 SQIVND (reference sequence). V was trimmed by 3 bases and J by 5 bases, leaving 17 bases between them. This CDR3 has 15 residues. This chain's CDR3 is CASSIQGWGAHEQYF. CDR3 DNA: TGTGCCAGTAGTATCCAAGGCTGGGGAGCCCACGAGCAGTACTTC.

The chain links TRBV6-2 or TRBV6-3 to TRBJ1-1; perhaps TRBD1 as D (5 bases). V shed 6 bases and J shed 3 bases, with 11 bases lying between them. The CDR3 runs 13 residues. The germline V gene has CDR1 MNHEY and CDR2 SVGEGT. This CDR3 reads CASRWGADTEAFF. CDR3 nucleotides: TGTGCCAGCAGGTGGGGCGCCGACACTGAAGCTTTCTTT.

The chain recombines TRBV12-3 or TRBV12-4 with TRBJ1-2; D is ambiguous. Trimming cost V 7 bases and J 4 bases, with 7 bases left between them. The length of the CDR3 is 11 residues. CDR3 amino acids: CASTVAYGYTF. The DNA for the CDR3 is TGTGCCAGCACAGTCGCCTATGGCTACACCTTC.

This clonotype was picked up a small number of times. The chain carries TRBV6-5 and TRBJ1-5; the D is unclear. Trimming shortened V by 6 bases and J by 3 bases, and 9 bases separated the two germline ends. This CDR3 contains 13 residues. The germline CDR1 and CDR2 sequences are MNHEY and SVGAGI. As DNA, the CDR3 is TGTGCCAGCAGGGTCGCCCCCAATCAGCCCCAGCATTTT. Its translation is CASRVAPNQPQHF.

There are a few counts of this clonotype. The rearrangement joins TRBV7-6 to TRBJ2-2; 7 nucleotides line up with TRBD1. Unmatched junction bases numbered 4, after V lost 0 bases and J lost 6 bases. The CDR3 is 15 amino acids. Germline CDR1 is SGHVS and CDR2 is FNYEAQ. As DNA, the CDR3 is TGTGCCAGCAGCTTAGCGGCCCAGGGGGCCGGGGAGCTGTTTTTT. Translated, it gives CASSLAAQGAGELFF.

In this sample, this clonotype turned up a few times. J is TRBJ2-2 and V is TRBV4-3; 9 nucleotides agree with TRBD2. After removal of 0 bases from V and 1 base from J, the junction contained 9 bases not matched to a gene. Germline V gene sequence: CDR1 LGHNA, CDR2 YSLEER. CDR3 length: 19 residues. CDR3 region: CASSQEPRGAGGNTGELFF. In DNA, the CDR3 is TGCGCCAGCAGCCAAGAGCCCCGAGGAGCGGGGGGGAACACCGGGGAGCTGTTTTTT.

The chain has TRBV6-1 and TRBJ1-1; D unresolved. Germline CDR1 reads MNHNS; CDR2 reads SASEGT. The CDR3 extends over 12 amino acids. V was pared by 3 bases and J by 2 bases, with 4 bases between. The CDR3 spells CASSDLNTEAFF. The CDR3 DNA reads as TGTGCCAGCAGTGATTTAAACACTGAAGCTTTCTTT.